These 31 T cell receptor beta chains originate from one sample sequenced in a study of low-dose radiotherapy and immunotherapy resistance in tumors. cDNA synthesis used a TRAV/TRBV-specific primer set for both chains. It was with a constant-region primer and a V-primer adapter that TCRs were amplified over approximately 18 PCR cycles. TCRdb re-derived calls from the reads in MiXCR, one entry per CDR3 protein. The sample yields 80,000 to 95,000 distinct CDR3 sequences, 9.4% seen once. Time point specified: before trial treatment. This specimen was PBMCs, taken before treatment. All receptors come from a male donor with prostate cancer.

This clonotype has ten or more counts. The rearrangement uses TRBV6-5 and TRBJ2-1; 14 bases are a match to TRBD2. V was pared by 6 bases and J by 3 bases, with 13 bases of the junction left unmatched. CDR3 length equals 19 residues. The germline CDR1 and CDR2 sequences are MNHEY and SVGAGI. Here the CDR3 DNA reads TGTGCCAGCAGCCTTCGCCCGGGACTAGCGGGAGATCGCTACAATGAGCAGTTCTTC. This codes for CASSLRPGLAGDRYNEQFF.

A few counts support this clonotype. The DNA for the CDR3 is TGTGCCAGCAATCGCGGGAGTCGGCCCTACGAGCAGTACTTC. Protein: CASNRGSRPYEQYF. The rearrangement joins TRBV27 to TRBJ2-7; 7 bases are shared with TRBD2. CDR1 and CDR2 from the germline V gene are MNHEY and SMNVEV (reference sequence). J gave up 2 bases and V 7 bases, and 8 bases lay outside the gene matches. CDR3 length: 14 residues.

This chain uses TRBV6-1 with TRBJ1-1; no definite D call. This CDR3 comprises 15 residues. Germline CDR1 is MNHNS and CDR2 is SASEGT. V dropped 8 bases and J dropped 4 bases, with 20 bases sitting between them. This chain's CDR3 is CASAGNPGALTEAFF. The CDR3 nucleotides read TGTGCCAGCGCGGGGAACCCAGGCGCTCTCACTGAAGCTTTCTTT.

This clonotype was seen ten or more times. V usage is TRBV7-2 and J usage is TRBJ2-7; 12 nucleotides agree with TRBD2. CDR3 size: 15 residues. Germline V gene lookup returns CDR1 SGHTA and CDR2 FQGNSA. With V trimmed by 3 bases and J by 4 bases, 4 bases remained unmatched. For the CDR3, the DNA is TGTGCCAGCAGCTTCGTGACTAGCGGGAGTTACGAGCAGTACTTC. Its translation: CASSFVTSGSYEQYF.

This clonotype has at least ten counts. The V call is TRBV19, the J call TRBJ2-3, with 8 bases that match TRBD1. The V segment lost 9 bases and the J segment 5 bases; nucleotides outside the gene matches: 10. This CDR3 comprises 14 residues. Per germline, CDR1 LNHDA and CDR2 SQIVND (reference sequence). CDR3 coding DNA: TGTGCCAGCAGAGACAGGGGCCGAGAAGATACGCAGTATTTT. Translation: CASRDRGREDTQYF.

The sample holds many counts of this clonotype. The chain joins TRBV4-3 to TRBJ1-5; 9 bases map to TRBD1. V lost 1 base, J lost 1 base, and 2 bases stayed unmatched. The CDR3 is 16 residues long. Germline CDR1 LGHNA, CDR2 YSLEER. The CDR3 sequence is CASSQGTGASNQPQHF. DNA of the CDR3: TGCGCCAGCAGCCAAGGGACAGGGGCGAGCAATCAGCCCCAGCATTTT.

This clonotype occurred many times. CDR3 region: CASSTTANYGYTF. In nucleotides, the CDR3 is TGTGCCAGCAGTACGACGGCGAACTATGGCTACACCTTC. The V call is TRBV3-1, the J call TRBJ1-2; D uncertain. Deletions cut 6 bases from V and 2 bases from J, with 10 bases between. Germline CDR1 is LGHDT and CDR2 is YNNKEL (reference sequence). The CDR3 has 13 residues.

J is TRBJ2-1 and V is TRBV7-9; either TRBD1 or TRBD2 may supply D (5 bases each). Germline-derived CDR1 and CDR2 are SEHNR and FQNEAQ (reference sequence). The CDR3 has 14 residues. V was pared by 5 bases and J by 8 bases, with 16 bases between. CDR3 nucleotide sequence: TGTGCCAGCAGCCCAAGAGGGGTCGGCGATGAGCAGTTCTTC. Its translation: CASSPRGVGDEQFF.

The chain uses TRBV29-1 and TRBJ2-3; 9 bases fit TRBD2. Germline values: CDR1 SQVTM, CDR2 ANQGSEA. V shed 7 bases, J shed 4 bases, and the junction held 6 bases outside the gene matches. This CDR3 contains 13 residues. The CDR3 coding sequence is TGCAGCGCCGGGACTAGCCTGGCAGATACGCAGTATTTT. Translated: CSAGTSLADTQYF.

This CDR3 is CSVEIERSLASNYGYTF. CDR3 DNA: TGCAGCGTTGAAATAGAAAGGAGTTTGGCCTCTAACTATGGCTACACCTTC. V is TRBV29-1 and J is TRBJ1-2; D not resolved. CDR3 length equals 17 residues. V was clipped by 2 bases and J by 0 bases, with 19 bases between them. Per the germline V gene, CDR1 is SQVTM and CDR2 is ANQGSEA.

With regard to this clonotype: A much larger clone sits a single nucleotide away, making a read error possible. The V and J genes are TRBV5-4 and TRBJ2-1; D possibly corresponds to TRBD1 (6 bases). The germline V and J ends were trimmed by 3 bases and 8 bases, with 15 bases remaining between them. From germline, CDR1 is SGHNT and CDR2 YYREEE (reference sequence). The CDR3 length is 14 residues. The CDR3 DNA is TGTGCCAGCAGCTGGGACAATACGGCCGATGAGCAGTTCTTC. Residues: CASSWDNTADEQFF.

As for this clonotype: One end of the junction is discordant with germline, which a read error may explain. The chain combines TRBV4-3 with TRBJ2-4; no definite D call. This CDR3 is built from 13 residues. Germline CDR1 is LGHNA and CDR2 is YSLEER. CDR3 amino acids: CASSQEADQSQNF. DNA for the CDR3: TGCGCCAGCAGCCAAGAGGCCGACCAGTCTCAGAACTTC.

The table lists this clonotype with many counts. V gene TRBV18 combines with J gene TRBJ1-5, with 9 bases identical to TRBD1. The CDR3 runs 17 residues. Germline trimming cut 4 bases from V and 2 bases from J; bases unmatched to any gene: 9. Looked up from germline, CDR1 is KGHSH and CDR2 is LQKENI. The CDR3 nucleotides read TGTGCCAGCTCACTCGGAACAGGGGGCGAGGGCAATCAGCCCCAGCATTTT. As protein: CASSLGTGGEGNQPQHF.

This clonotype was counted many times. The CDR3 sequence is CASSITGTGANVLTF. The CDR3 nucleotides are TGTGCCAGCAGCATAACAGGGACTGGGGCCAACGTCCTGACTTTC. The genes are TRBV7-2 and TRBJ2-6, with D perhaps TRBD1 (6 bases). CDR1 and CDR2 (germline): SGHTA, FQGNSA. CDR3 length: 15 residues. V was cut by 5 bases and J by 2 bases, with 10 bases left in between.

This clonotype appeared many times. The V gene is TRBV7-2, the J gene TRBJ2-1; 8 positions agree with TRBD2. The CDR3 covers 13 residues. Germline loops: CDR1 SGHTA, CDR2 FQGNSA. With V trimmed by 1 base and J by 12 bases, 5 bases remained unmatched. CDR3 in DNA: TGTGCCAGCAGCTTAGGTTGGACTAGCAGGCAGTTCTTC. Translated, it gives CASSLGWTSRQFF.

This clonotype was counted ten times or more. This chain links TRBV7-8 with TRBJ2-2; D is possibly TRBD2 (5 bases). Trimming shortened V by 5 bases and J by 4 bases, and 17 bases separated the two germline ends. The CDR3 runs 16 residues. Germline V gene sequence: CDR1 SGHVS, CDR2 FQNEAQ. The CDR3 sequence is CASSRAPSGTTGELFF. DNA of the CDR3: TGTGCCAGCAGCCGCGCCCCGAGCGGAACCACCGGGGAGCTGTTTTTT.

The CDR3 DNA follows: TGTGCCAGCAGTTCCTCTATGGCAGGGAGATTATGGACCGGGGAGCTGTTTTTT. This translates into CASSSSMAGRLWTGELFF. The chain combines TRBV28 with TRBJ2-2; the D gene could be TRBD1 or TRBD2 (5 bases each). Germline V lookup: CDR1 MDHEN, CDR2 SYDVKM. The CDR3 is made up of 18 amino acids. V was trimmed by 4 bases and J by 5 bases, leaving 23 bases between them. The full variable domain, with the rest looked up from reference TRBV28 and TRBJ2-2, is DVKVTQSSRYLVKRTGEKVFLECVQDMDHENMFWYRQDPGLGLRLIYFSYDVKMKEKGDIPEGYSVSREKKERFSLILESASTNQTSMYLCASSSSMAGRLWTGELFFGEGSRLTVL.

This clonotype was found many times. This chain uses TRBV3-1 with TRBJ2-7; D perhaps matches TRBD2 (5 bases). This CDR3 has 14 residues. Trimming took off 2 bases at V and 3 bases at J, with 11 bases between the two ends. Per the germline V gene, CDR1 is LGHDT and CDR2 is YNNKEL (reference sequence). CDR3 amino acids: CASSQTWEFYEQYF. The CDR3 DNA reads TGTGCCAGCAGCCAAACCTGGGAGTTCTACGAGCAGTACTTC.

Many counts were recorded for this clonotype. The genes are TRBV7-2 and TRBJ2-1; 7 bases map to TRBD1. Germline loops: CDR1 SGHTA, CDR2 FQGNSA. The trim removed 8 bases at V and 4 bases at J, leaving 8 bases unmatched. The CDR3 length is 14 residues. For the CDR3, the DNA is TGTGCCAGCGGGGGACAGACCGATTACAATGAGCAGTTCTTC. This codes for CASGGQTDYNEQFF.

Points on this clonotype: This may arise from a read error, as a much more abundant clone is one base away. The chain carries TRBV4-3 and TRBJ2-2, with 15 bases fitting TRBD2. The CDR3 is made up of 16 amino acids. The V gene's germline CDR1 is LGHNA and CDR2 YSLEER. CDR3 sequence reads: CVSSRGLAGGVGELFF. The CDR3 DNA sequence: TGCGTCAGCAGCCGGGGACTAGCGGGAGGCGTCGGGGAGCTGTTTTTT.

This clonotype was picked up many times. This chain uses TRBV25-1 with TRBJ1-4; 7 bases map to TRBD1. The CDR3 has 16 residues. The V gene's germline CDR1 is MGHDK and CDR2 SYGVNS. Unmatched junction bases numbered 6, after V lost 1 base and J lost 4 bases. CDR3 loop: CASSESRTGRNEKLFF. The CDR3 DNA reads TGTGCCAGCAGTGAATCGAGGACAGGCCGTAATGAAAAACTGTTTTTT.

This clonotype has at least ten counts. The chain recombines TRBV2 with TRBJ2-1; the match to TRBD2 covers 8 bases. Germline lookup yields CDR1 SNHLY and CDR2 FYNNEI. The CDR3 loop spans 13 amino acids. CDR3 amino acids: CATSTGGANEQFF. The CDR3 nucleotides read TGTGCGACCTCAACGGGAGGGGCGAATGAGCAGTTCTTC.

The V call is TRBV5-4, the J call TRBJ2-5; the match to TRBD1 covers 8 bases. The CDR3 runs to 14 residues. The V and J ends lost 3 bases and 1 base, in that order; junction bases with no gene match: 2. Germline CDR1 and CDR2: SGHNT and YYREEE (reference sequence). CDR3 region: CASSYTGGQETQYF. CDR3 DNA: TGTGCCAGCAGCTACACAGGGGGCCAAGAGACCCAGTACTTC.

In its sample, this clonotype was seen many times. The chain is built from TRBV20-1 and TRBJ1-1; TRBD1 might be the D (5 bases). In germline, CDR1 is DFQATT, CDR2 SNEGSKA (reference sequence). The CDR3 contains 14 residues. Between the trimmed V and J ends, which lost 1 base and 7 bases, there was a span of 16 bases. CDR3 sequence: CSARGGTATGEAFF. The CDR3 DNA reads TGCAGTGCTAGAGGAGGGACGGCTACGGGTGAAGCTTTCTTT.

Many counts were recorded for this clonotype. This chain joins TRBV30 and TRBJ1-1; D remains ambiguous. V gave up 7 bases and J gave up 7 bases, with 19 bases separating them. CDR3 length: 13 residues. The germline CDR1 and CDR2 sequences are GTSNPN and SVGIG (reference sequence). CDR3 bases: TGTGCCTCGGGATCCCTAAATTTCGGTGAAGCTTTCTTT. Protein sequence: CASGSLNFGEAFF.

This clonotype was counted at least ten times. The rearrangement uses TRBV4-3 and TRBJ2-2; D remains ambiguous. Germline V gives CDR1 LGHNA, CDR2 YSLEER. The CDR3 is 14 residues long. Trimming shortened V by 0 bases and J by 7 bases, and 9 bases separated the two germline ends. CDR3 bases: TGCGCCAGCAGCCAAGATCGCGGTTTCGGGGAGCTGTTTTTT. Translating gives CASSQDRGFGELFF.

At least ten counts were recorded for this clonotype. This chain links TRBV11-3 with TRBJ2-1; 7 nucleotides agree with TRBD2. CDR1 SGHNT and CDR2 YENEEA come from the germline V gene. Losses at the gene ends were 5 bases for V and 6 bases for J; bases not matched to a gene: 10. The CDR3 spans 15 residues. The CDR3 reads CASSQTSVGINEQFF. The CDR3, as DNA: TGTGCCAGCAGCCAAACTAGCGTAGGTATCAATGAGCAGTTCTTC.

This clonotype was found many times. The chain is built from TRBV7-2 and TRBJ2-7; TRBD2 aligns across 8 bases. The J segment lost 2 bases and the V segment lost 5 bases, leaving 8 bases of the junction unmatched. This CDR3 is 15 amino acids long. Germline CDR1 reads SGHTA; CDR2 reads FQGNSA. The DNA of the CDR3 is TGTGCCAGCAGCCTCCAAGCGGGAGCCCCCTACGAGCAGTACTTC. It translates to CASSLQAGAPYEQYF.

In this sample, this clonotype turned up many times. The chain's CDR3 is CSVEVAGATDTQYF. The CDR3 bases are TGCAGCGTTGAGGTAGCGGGCGCCACAGATACGCAGTATTTT. The V and J genes are TRBV29-1 and TRBJ2-3, with 7 bases matching TRBD2. The V and J ends lost 3 bases and 2 bases, in that order; junction bases with no gene match: 5. Germline CDR1 is SQVTM and CDR2 is ANQGSEA. CDR3 length: 14 residues.

This clonotype was seen at least ten times. The CDR3 reads CASSLPGLAGNTDTQYF. CDR3 nucleotides: TGTGCCAGCAGCCTACCCGGACTAGCGGGTAACACAGATACGCAGTATTTT. This chain connects TRBV28 to TRBJ2-3; 11 bases line up with TRBD2. The junction had 10 bases not matched to a gene; V was cut back by 6 bases and J by 2 bases. This CDR3 region has 17 residues. Germline V gene data show CDR1 as MDHEN and CDR2 as SYDVKM.

In its sample, this clonotype was seen many times. The rearrangement uses TRBV5-1 and TRBJ2-2; D may be TRBD1 (5 bases). Germline CDR1 and CDR2: SGHRS and YFSETQ. The ends were cut back, 7 bases at V and 1 base at J, with 14 bases in the middle. The CDR3 consists of 15 residues. The DNA for the CDR3 is TGCGCCAGCCGACCCCGAGGACAGAACACCGGGGAGCTGTTTTTT. It encodes CASRPRGQNTGELFF.